This T cell receptor (beta chain) was documented in a study of T-cell reconstitution after alpha-beta-depleted transplantation in children. Germline V gene data show CDR1 as SGHKS and CDR2 as YYEKEE (reference sequence). The CDR3 length is 17 residues. V lost 3 bases and J 0 bases, leaving 16 bases between the germline ends. A few counts support this clonotype. The TCRbeta library was prepared with unique molecular identifiers. TCRdb re-called the PCR reads through MiXCR, storing one row per CDR3 protein. This table holds some 490,000 distinct CDR3 sequences, around 13% found once. This chain links TRBV5-5 with TRBJ1-5, with D perhaps TRBD1 (6 bases). The specimen was PBMCs from the stem cell graft donor, collected from the stem cell graft. This TCR was sampled from a human donor who donated a stem cell graft to a child with combined immunodeficiency. The CDR3 loop is CASSSRQEIYSNQPQHF. Here the CDR3 DNA reads TGTGCCAGCAGCTCGCGACAGGAGATCTATAGCAATCAGCCCCAGCATTTT.